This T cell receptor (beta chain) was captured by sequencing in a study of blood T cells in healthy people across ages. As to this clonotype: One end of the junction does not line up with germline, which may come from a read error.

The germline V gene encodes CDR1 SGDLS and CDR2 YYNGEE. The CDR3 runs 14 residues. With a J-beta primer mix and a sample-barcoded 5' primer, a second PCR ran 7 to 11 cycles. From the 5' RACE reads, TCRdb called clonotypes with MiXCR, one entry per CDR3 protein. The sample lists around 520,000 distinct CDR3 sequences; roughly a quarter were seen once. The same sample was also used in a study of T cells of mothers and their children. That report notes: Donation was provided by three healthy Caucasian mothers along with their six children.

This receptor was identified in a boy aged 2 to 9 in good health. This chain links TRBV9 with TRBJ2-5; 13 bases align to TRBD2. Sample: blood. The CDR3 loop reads CASSSGTSGAEQHF. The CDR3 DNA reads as TGTGCCAGCAGCTCCGGGACTAGCGGGGCGGAACAGCACTTC.